A single sample gave rise to the 6 T cell receptor beta chains below, sequenced in a study of OX40 agonist ivuxolimab in advanced cancers. The table came from immunoSEQ multiplex PCR; TCRdb's copy has only in-frame clones and leaves some out. The sample holds 69,000 or so clones; roughly 85% are singletons and the top ten take approximately 0.5%. The material sequenced was CD4+ or CD8+ T cells sorted from blood, taken in a trial of the OX40 agonist ivuxolimab. Receptors were obtained from an adult with an advanced solid tumor such as melanoma, head and neck, liver or kidney cancer.

This clone has only one observation. CDR3 sequence reads: CASRKTGDDGYTF. Written as DNA, the CDR3 is TGTGCCAGCAGGAAGACAGGGGACGATGGCTACACCTTC. The chain recombines TRBV6-1 with TRBJ1-2; 8 bases match TRBD1. The V segment lost 6 bases and the J segment 6 bases; nucleotides outside the gene matches: 6. This CDR3 contains 13 residues. Germline CDR1 MNHNS, CDR2 SASEGT.

The chain recombines TRBV2 with TRBJ2-3; D remains ambiguous. Germline CDR1 and CDR2: SNHLY and FYNNEI. The CDR3 extends over 11 amino acids. Trimming pared 6 bases from V and 5 bases from J, leaving 6 bases between. The CDR3 sequence is CASSDRDTQYF. CDR3 bases: TGTGCCAGCAGCGATAGAGATACGCAGTATTTT. The variable domain in full, completed from reference TRBV2 and TRBJ2-3, reads EPEVTQTPSHQVTQMGQEVILRCVPISNHLYFYWYRQILGQKVEFLVSFYNNEISEKSEIFDDQFSVERPDGSNFTLKIRSTKLEDSAMYFCASSDRDTQYFGPGTRLTVL.

In this sample, this clone turned up a few times. The V and J genes are TRBV5-1 and TRBJ2-3; D is perhaps TRBD2 (6 bases). The CDR3 is 16 residues long. V was clipped by 5 bases and J by 0 bases, with 16 bases between them. Germline V lookup: CDR1 SGHRS, CDR2 YFSETQ. For the CDR3, the DNA is TGCGCCAGCAGTCTCCTTGGCGGGATGAGCACAGATACGCAGTATTTT. Its protein is CASSLLGGMSTDTQYF.

The J gene is TRBJ1-3, the V gene TRBV18, with 10 positions matching TRBD1. CDR3 length: 16 residues. The germline CDR1 and CDR2 sequences are KGHSH and LQKENI. V shed 3 bases and J 3 bases; nucleotides not matched to a gene: 5. The CDR3 sequence: CASSPSGTGVGNTIYF. In DNA form, the CDR3 reads TGTGCCAGCTCACCGTCCGGGACAGGGGTTGGAAACACCATATATTTT.

This sequence joins TRBV7-9 and TRBJ2-2; TRBD2 is a possible D gene (6 bases). The V gene's germline CDR1 is SEHNR and CDR2 FQNEAQ (reference sequence). This CDR3 has 17 amino acids. Trimming took off 4 bases at V and 3 bases at J, with 18 bases between the two ends. The CDR3 loop reads CASSSRGRQRDTGELFF. CDR3 DNA: TGTGCCAGCAGCTCCCGAGGACGGCAGCGGGACACCGGGGAGCTGTTTTTT.

V and J are TRBV6-6 and TRBJ1-5, with 7 bases aligning to TRBD1. The V and J ends lost 6 bases and 0 bases, in that order; junction bases with no gene match: 8. The CDR3 contains 16 residues. Germline V gene lookup returns CDR1 MNHNY and CDR2 SVGAGI (reference sequence). The CDR3 coding sequence is TGTGCCAGCAGGTCCGACAGGGACTATAGCAATCAGCCCCAGCATTTT. Residues: CASRSDRDYSNQPQHF.